This paragraph covers one TCR beta chain sequence. This clonotype was observed a handful of times. The antigen it recognizes is unknown. No much larger clonotype is one base removed from it; base qualities were not supplied. PBMCs were isolated by Ficoll-Paque density gradient centrifugation. This sample is part of a study of T-cell memory formation after mild COVID-19 (dated by TCRdb to the early 2020s). Study-wide context: TCR sequence clusters from the two donors were largely donor specific. Longitudinal TCRalpha and TCRbeta repertoire sequencing tracked T-cell clones expanding and contracting after mild COVID-19 in two donors. The cohort comprised two young, previously healthy adult volunteers, one female and one male. Beyond this particular receptor, the publication reports: Only two mild cases were covered by the study, and larger cohorts that include severe cases with pre-infection samples were considered necessary. Some responding clones were detected in pre-infection memory, which suggested that pre-existing cross-reactive memory T cells had joined the SARS-CoV-2 response. Contracting CD4+ clones turned up mainly in the CM and EM memory subsets, whereas EMRA was where CD8+ clones were enriched. Balanced CD4/CD8 phenotypes were observed for clones contracting from day 15 to 85, whereas a bias towards CD4+ was observed for a second wave of clones expanding from day 15 to 37. SARS-CoV-2 specificity was not confirmed for the second-wave clones peaking on day 37.

Data came from an Illumina NovaSeq 6000. TCRalpha and TCRbeta cDNA libraries were built by 5'RACE with constant-segment primers, adding sample barcodes and unique molecular identifiers. RNA was extracted from every sample with Trizol reagent. Amplification of the libraries took two PCR steps, and the second step added a second sample barcode plus Illumina TruSeq adapters. Sequencing of libraries was performed on an Illumina NovaSeq with 2 x 150 bp paired-end reads. As for how the authors treated the data: The reads were demultiplexed and collapsed into UMI-guided consensus sequences using migec v1.2.7. With mixcr v2.1.11, UMI consensuses were aligned to TRA and TRB V and J templates and assembled into clonotypes. A clonotype was counted as expanded or contracted only if both edgeR and NoisET called the change significant, with noise models trained on biological replicates. For edgeR calls, the cutoffs were a false discovery rate-adjusted p below 0.01 and a log2 fold-change threshold of 1. PCA with hierarchical clustering of max-normalized trajectories of the 1000 most abundant clonotypes was used as exploratory dynamics analysis. The CD4 or CD8 phenotype of responding clones was assigned using the separately sequenced CD4+ and CD8+ repertoires. TCRdb reworked the public reads: Q25 trimming with fastp, MiXCR clone assembly, productive beta chains retained. Rows are unified per CDR3 protein, each entry keeping the most common DNA and genes. The V and J calls here are based on TCRdb, not the publication. Across this sample there are about 470,000 distinct CDR3 sequences, with 20% to 25% seen only once. The ten largest account for around an eighth of the sample.

Sequences were obtained from PBMCs or a T cell subset sorted from them (not recorded which). The sequence came from an adult woman who had mild COVID-19 (a few samples of this study predate the infection). The sample titles of this study are shuffled in the database, so cell type and time point are left out; the donor was told from shared clones.

The CDR3 here reads CSVDGQPNTGELFF. The DNA sequence reads TGCAGCGTTGACGGACAGCCGAACACCGGGGAGCTGTTTTTT. The chain was built from TRBV29-1 and TRBJ2-2, with TRBD1 tentatively as D gene (6 bases match). Deletion took 3 bases off V and 0 bases off J, with a span of 8 bases between the germline ends. The CDR3, cysteine through phenylalanine, is 14 amino acids long. CDR3 DNA is the only sequence kept; it has 42 bases, read in frame from the first base. CDR1 and CDR2 were assigned from the germline V gene as SQVTM and ANQGSEA.